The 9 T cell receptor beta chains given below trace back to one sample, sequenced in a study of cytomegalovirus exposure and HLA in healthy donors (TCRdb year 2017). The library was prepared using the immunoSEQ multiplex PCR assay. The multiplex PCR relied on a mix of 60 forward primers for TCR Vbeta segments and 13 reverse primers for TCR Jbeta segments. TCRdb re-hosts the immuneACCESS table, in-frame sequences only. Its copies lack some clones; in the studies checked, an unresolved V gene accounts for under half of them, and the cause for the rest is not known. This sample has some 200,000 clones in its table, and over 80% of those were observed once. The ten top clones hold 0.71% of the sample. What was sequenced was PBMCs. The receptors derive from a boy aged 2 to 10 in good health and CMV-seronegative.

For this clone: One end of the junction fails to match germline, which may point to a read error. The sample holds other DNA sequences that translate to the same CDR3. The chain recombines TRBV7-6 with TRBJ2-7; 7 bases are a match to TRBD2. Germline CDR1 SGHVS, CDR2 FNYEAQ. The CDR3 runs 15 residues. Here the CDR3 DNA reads TGTGCCAGCAGCCCCGGGGTAGCGGGCTCCTACGAGCAGTATTTC. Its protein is CASSPGVAGSYEQYF.

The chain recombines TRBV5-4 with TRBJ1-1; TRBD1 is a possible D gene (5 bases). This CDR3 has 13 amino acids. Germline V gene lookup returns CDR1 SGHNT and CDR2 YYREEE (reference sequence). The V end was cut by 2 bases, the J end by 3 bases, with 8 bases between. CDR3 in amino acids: CASSFRADTEAFF. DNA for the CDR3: TGTGCCAGCAGCTTCAGGGCGGACACTGAAGCTTTCTTT.

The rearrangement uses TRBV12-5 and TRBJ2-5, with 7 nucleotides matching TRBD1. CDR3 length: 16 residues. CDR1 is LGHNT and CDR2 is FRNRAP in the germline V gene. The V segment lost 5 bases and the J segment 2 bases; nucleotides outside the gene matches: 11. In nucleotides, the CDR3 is TGTGCTAGTGGTCGAGAGGGGGCGCTTCGGCAAGAGACCCAGTACTTC. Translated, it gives CASGREGALRQETQYF. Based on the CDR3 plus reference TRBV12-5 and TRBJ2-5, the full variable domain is DARVTQTPRHKVTEMGQEVTMRCQPILGHNTVFWYRQTMMQGLELLAYFRNRAPLDDSGMPKDRFSAEMPDATLATLKIQPSEPRDSAVYFCASGREGALRQETQYFGPGTRLLVL.

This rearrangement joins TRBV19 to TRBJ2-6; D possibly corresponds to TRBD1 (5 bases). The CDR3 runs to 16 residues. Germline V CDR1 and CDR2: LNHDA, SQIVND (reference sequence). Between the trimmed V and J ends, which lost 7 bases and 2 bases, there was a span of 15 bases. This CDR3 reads CASTDNQGPGANVLTF. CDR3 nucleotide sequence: TGTGCCAGTACCGATAATCAGGGTCCTGGGGCCAACGTCCTGACTTTC.

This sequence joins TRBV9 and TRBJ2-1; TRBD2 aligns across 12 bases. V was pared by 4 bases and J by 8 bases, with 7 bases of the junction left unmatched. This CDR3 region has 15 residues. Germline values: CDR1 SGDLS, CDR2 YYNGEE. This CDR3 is CASSKTSGGTHEQFF. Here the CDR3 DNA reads TGTGCCAGCAGCAAGACTAGCGGGGGTACCCATGAGCAGTTCTTC.

The CDR3 DNA reads TGTGCCAGCAGTGTACGGGAAAGGGACACCGGGGAGCTGTTTTTT. It is translated as CASSVRERDTGELFF. This chain links TRBV2 with TRBJ2-2; a possible D gene is TRBD2 (5 bases). Germline V CDR1 and CDR2: SNHLY, FYNNEI. The V end lost 4 bases, the J end lost 3 bases, and 12 bases lay between the germline ends. The CDR3 loop spans 15 amino acids.

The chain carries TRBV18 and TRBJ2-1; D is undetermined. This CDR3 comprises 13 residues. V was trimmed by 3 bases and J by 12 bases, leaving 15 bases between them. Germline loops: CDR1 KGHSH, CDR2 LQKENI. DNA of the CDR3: TGTGCCAGCTCACCGCCGGGTAGTCCTGGGCAGTTCTTC. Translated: CASSPPGSPGQFF.

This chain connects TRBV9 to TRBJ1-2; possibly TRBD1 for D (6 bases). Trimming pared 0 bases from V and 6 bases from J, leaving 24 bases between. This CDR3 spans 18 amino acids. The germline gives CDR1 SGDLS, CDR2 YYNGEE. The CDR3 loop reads CASSVAPYSGRGINGYTF. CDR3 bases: TGTGCCAGCAGCGTAGCTCCTTACTCGGGCAGGGGAATCAATGGCTACACCTTC.

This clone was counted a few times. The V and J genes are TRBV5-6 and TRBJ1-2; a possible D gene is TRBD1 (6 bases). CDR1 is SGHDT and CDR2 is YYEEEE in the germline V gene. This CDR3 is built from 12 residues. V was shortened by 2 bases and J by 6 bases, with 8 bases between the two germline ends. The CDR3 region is CASSLQGNGYTF. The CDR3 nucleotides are TGTGCCAGCAGCTTACAGGGAAATGGCTACACCTTC.